One and the same sample provided the 13 T cell receptor beta chains below, sequenced in a study of response to subunit inactivated influenza vaccine. One entry per CDR3 protein, called by TCRdb with MiXCR from the RT-PCR reads. This sample has roughly 500,000 distinct CDR3 sequences, with about 15% found just once. Sequenced material: CD4+ T cells sorted from PBMCs, taken less than 30 months after vaccination. The receptors shown here come from a man aged 45 to 75 who received an inactivated influenza vaccine.

The rearrangement links TRBV29-1 to TRBJ2-3, with no clear D. V lost 4 bases and J 3 bases, leaving 11 bases between the germline ends. Germline V gene lookup returns CDR1 SQVTM and CDR2 ANQGSEA. The CDR3 totals 13 residues. CDR3 sequence (DNA): TGCAGCGTTGGCACGGTTTTGACAGATACGCAGTATTTT. Protein: CSVGTVLTDTQYF.

The rearrangement uses TRBV10-3 and TRBJ2-1; D is unresolved. This CDR3 spans 14 amino acids. V dropped 3 bases and J dropped 1 base, with 7 bases sitting between them. From germline, CDR1 is ENHRY and CDR2 SYGVKD. The CDR3 DNA reads as TGTGCCATCAGTGATTTGGGGTCCTACAATGAGCAGTTCTTC. Translation gives CAISDLGSYNEQFF.

A few counts support this clonotype. The chain has TRBV6-1 and TRBJ1-2; no clear D. CDR1 and CDR2 from the germline V gene are MNHNS and SASEGT. V shed 6 bases and J shed 3 bases, with 14 bases lying between them. CDR3 length equals 14 residues. CDR3 DNA sequence: TGTGCCAGCAGCCGCGTTGGGAATTACTATGGCTACACCTTC. It translates to CASSRVGNYYGYTF.

This clonotype has a handful of counts. The chain joins TRBV12-3 or TRBV12-4 to TRBJ1-2, with D possibly matching TRBD1 (6 bases). The CDR3 totals 15 residues. Trimming shortened V by 2 bases and J by 1 base, and 11 bases separated the two germline ends. DNA of the CDR3: TGTGCCAGCAGTTTATGGACAGTCAATAACTATGGCTACACCTTC. Translating it yields CASSLWTVNNYGYTF.

This clonotype was found a few times. The rearrangement uses TRBV4-2 and TRBJ2-7; TRBD2 aligns across 7 bases. J gave up 1 base and V 4 bases, and 4 bases lay outside the gene matches. Germline loops: CDR1 LGHNA, CDR2 YNFKEQ. The CDR3 consists of 14 residues. The CDR3 loop reads CASSPWGGSYEQYF. CDR3 bases: TGTGCCAGCAGCCCCTGGGGAGGGTCCTACGAGCAGTACTTC.

The CDR3: CASSYSSPVVSTYEQYF. The CDR3 nucleotides read TGTGCCAGCAGTTACTCGAGTCCCGTTGTGAGTACCTACGAGCAGTACTTC. The chain uses TRBV6-2 or TRBV6-3 and TRBJ2-7; D is ambiguous. V was pared by 0 bases and J by 2 bases, with 17 bases between. The CDR3 loop spans 17 amino acids. CDR1 MNHEY and CDR2 SVGEGT come from the germline V gene.

This rearrangement joins TRBV5-1 to TRBJ2-1; 13 bases line up with TRBD2. CDR1 is SGHRS and CDR2 is YFSETQ in the germline V gene. The CDR3 is 14 amino acids. V was clipped by 6 bases and J by 6 bases; unmatched bases: 3. The CDR3 DNA follows: TGCGCCAGCACGGGGACTAGCGGGACCAATGAGCAGTTCTTC. Amino acids: CASTGTSGTNEQFF.

This chain links TRBV5-1 with TRBJ2-2, with D unresolved. This CDR3 has 16 residues. Per the germline V gene, CDR1 is SGHRS and CDR2 is YFSETQ. V shed 1 base and J shed 0 bases, with 10 bases lying between them. The CDR3 DNA reads as TGCGCCAGCAGCTTGCGACACGGTGCGAACACCGGGGAGCTGTTTTTT. Protein sequence: CASSLRHGANTGELFF.

CDR3 in amino acids: CASLTSGPPLTF. The CDR3 DNA reads as TGCGCCAGCCTGACTTCGGGACCGCCTCTCACCTTC. The V gene is TRBV5-1, the J gene TRBJ1-2, with D possibly matching TRBD1 (5 bases). The germline gives CDR1 SGHRS, CDR2 YFSETQ. The CDR3 covers 12 residues. With 7 bases removed from V and 13 bases from J, the gap between germline ends came to 20 bases.

This clonotype was observed a handful of times. The CDR3 is CASIRGQSLGDAFF. DNA of the CDR3: TGTGCCAGCATCCGAGGACAGAGCTTGGGTGACGCTTTCTTT. The chain recombines TRBV7-2 with TRBJ1-1; D perhaps matches TRBD1 (6 bases). The ends were cut back, 7 bases at V and 11 bases at J, with 23 bases in the middle. Germline V gene lookup returns CDR1 SGHTA and CDR2 FQGNSA. The CDR3 loop spans 14 amino acids.

The V and J genes are TRBV7-2 and TRBJ2-3; tentatively, D is TRBD2 (6 bases). V lost 2 bases and J lost 8, with 20 bases in between. Germline CDR1 is SGHTA and CDR2 is FQGNSA. The CDR3 extends over 16 amino acids. DNA for the CDR3: TGTGCCAGCAGCTTATTTACGGGCCGGAGGGGCCTTACGCAGTATTTT. It yields the protein CASSLFTGRRGLTQYF. The whole variable domain, filled in from reference TRBV7-2 and TRBJ2-3, reads GAGVSQSPSNKVTEKGKDVELRCDPISGHTALYWYRQSLGQGLEFLIYFQGNSAPDKSGLPSDRFSAERTGGSVSTLTIQRTQQEDSAVYLCASSLFTGRRGLTQYFGPGTRLTVL.

The chain couples TRBV7-2 to TRBJ2-3; D remains ambiguous. Trimming took 2 bases from V and 1 from J, leaving 13 bases between them. Germline loops: CDR1 SGHTA, CDR2 FQGNSA. This CDR3 is 16 amino acids long. This chain's CDR3 is CASSLIGMWGTDTQYF. CDR3 sequence (DNA): TGTGCCAGCAGCTTAATAGGCATGTGGGGCACAGATACGCAGTATTTT.

Only a few counts were recorded for this clonotype. V usage is TRBV6-2 or TRBV6-3 and J usage is TRBJ1-5; no definite D call. Germline V gene lookup returns CDR1 MNHEY and CDR2 SVGEGT. V was trimmed by 6 bases and J by 6 bases, leaving 12 bases between them. The CDR3 sequence is 13 residues long. The CDR3 sequence: CASRRDNGQPQHF. DNA of the CDR3: TGTGCCAGCAGACGTGATAATGGTCAGCCCCAGCATTTT.